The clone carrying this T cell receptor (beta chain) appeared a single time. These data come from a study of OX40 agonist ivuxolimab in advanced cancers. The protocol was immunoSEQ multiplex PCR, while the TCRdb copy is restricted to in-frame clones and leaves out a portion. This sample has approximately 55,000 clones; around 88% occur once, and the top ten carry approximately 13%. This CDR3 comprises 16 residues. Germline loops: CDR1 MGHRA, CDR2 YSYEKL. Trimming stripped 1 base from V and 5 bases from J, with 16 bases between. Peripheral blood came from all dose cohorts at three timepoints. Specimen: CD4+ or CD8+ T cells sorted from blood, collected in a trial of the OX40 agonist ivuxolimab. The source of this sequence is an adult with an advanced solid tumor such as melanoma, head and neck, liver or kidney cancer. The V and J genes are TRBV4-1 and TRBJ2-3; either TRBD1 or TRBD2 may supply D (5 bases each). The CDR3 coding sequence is TGCGCCAGCAGCCAAGCCTTCATGGGGACGGGAGATACGCAGTATTTT. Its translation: CASSQAFMGTGDTQYF.